Each of the 17 T cell receptor beta chains below was sequenced from the same sample in a study of CD8 T cells in Susac syndrome. When the RNA was reverse transcribed, random hexamers were used with an input of about 0.5 to 1 ug. MiXCR was run by TCRdb on the immunoSEQ multiplex PCR reads, yielding one entry per CDR3 protein. The table includes approximately 210,000 distinct CDR3 sequences, 95% detected once. Specimen: CD4+ T cells from PBMCs. Receptors were obtained from a human donor with multiple sclerosis.

The V gene is TRBV20-1, the J gene TRBJ1-5; 9 nucleotides agree with TRBD1. With 6 bases clipped from V and 0 bases from J, the junction kept 18 bases outside the gene matches. Germline lookup yields CDR1 DFQATT and CDR2 SNEGSKA (reference sequence). The CDR3 contains 19 residues. The CDR3 nucleotides are TGCAGTGCCCAGGGACAGGGCGTACCCCAAACCTATAGCAATCAGCCCCAGCATTTT. Protein: CSAQGQGVPQTYSNQPQHF.

This sequence joins TRBV20-1 and TRBJ1-1; D call uncertain. Germline values: CDR1 DFQATT, CDR2 SNEGSKA (reference sequence). Trimming left V 2 bases short and J 1 base short, with 8 bases between. The CDR3 extends over 13 amino acids. As DNA, the CDR3 is TGCAGTGCTAGATTGGTGGGGAACACTGAAGCTTTCTTT. Amino acids: CSARLVGNTEAFF.

This chain connects TRBV9 to TRBJ2-3, with a tentative D call TRBD1 (6 bases). The CDR3 is 14 amino acids. The ends were cut back, 4 bases at V and 2 bases at J, with 11 bases in the middle. The germline CDR1 and CDR2 sequences are SGDLS and YYNGEE. The CDR3 DNA sequence: TGTGCCAGCAGCAACAGGGCTCCCACAGATACGCAGTATTTT. Translated: CASSNRAPTDTQYF.

The J gene is TRBJ2-7, the V gene TRBV9, with 11 bases that match TRBD1. Unmatched junction bases numbered 6, after V lost 3 bases and J lost 7 bases. The CDR3 length is 14 residues. From germline, CDR1 is SGDLS and CDR2 YYNGEE. DNA for the CDR3: TGTGCCAGCAGCGCCGGACAGGGGGCGCGAGAGCAGTACTTC. This encodes CASSAGQGAREQYF.

The sample holds one count of this clonotype. CDR3 in DNA: TGTGCCAGCAGTCAAATGGAGACCCAGTACTTC. Translation: CASSQMETQYF. This chain uses TRBV5-6 with TRBJ2-5; the D is unclear. V was shortened by 5 bases and J by 5 bases, with 7 bases between the two germline ends. CDR3 size: 11 residues. Germline loops: CDR1 SGHDT, CDR2 YYEEEE.

This chain joins TRBV2 and TRBJ1-2, with D perhaps matching TRBD1 (6 bases). Trimming shortened V by 4 bases and J by 2 bases, and 14 bases separated the two germline ends. Germline V gives CDR1 SNHLY, CDR2 FYNNEI. There are 15 residues in the CDR3. The DNA of the CDR3 is TGTGCCAGCAGTGCGGGGGCAGGGTGGAACTATGGCTACACCTTC. This gives the protein CASSAGAGWNYGYTF.

The chain recombines TRBV5-4 with TRBJ2-5; perhaps TRBD1 as D (7 bases). Germline loops: CDR1 SGHNT, CDR2 YYREEE (reference sequence). The CDR3 sequence is 13 residues long. Trimming removed 9 bases from V and 4 bases from J, with 16 bases in between. The CDR3 region is CATVEGAGETQYF. CDR3 nucleotide sequence: TGTGCCACCGTGGAGGGGGCAGGAGAGACCCAGTACTTC. The full variable domain, in which reference TRBV5-4 and TRBJ2-5 provide the parts outside the CDR3, is ETGVTQSPTHLIKTRGQQVTLRCSSQSGHNTVSWYQQALGQGPQFIFQYYREEENGRGNFPPRFSGLQFPNYSSELNVNALELDDSALYLCATVEGAGETQYFGPGTRLLVL.

This clonotype was seen only a few times. V is TRBV6-5 and J is TRBJ2-7, with 7 positions matching TRBD1. Germline V gene sequence: CDR1 MNHEY, CDR2 SVGAGI. This CDR3 spans 14 amino acids. After removal of 5 bases from V and 2 bases from J, the junction contained 6 bases not matched to a gene. The CDR3 DNA is TGTGCCAGCAGTACTCGACAGGGCGCCTACGAGCAGTACTTC. Protein sequence: CASSTRQGAYEQYF.

Here the CDR3 reads CASSLISGNEQFF. The DNA for the CDR3 is TGCGCCAGCAGCTTGATTAGCGGAAATGAGCAGTTCTTC. The chain couples TRBV5-1 to TRBJ2-1; maybe TRBD2 (6 bases). The CDR3 has 13 amino acids. Trimming stripped 1 base from V and 7 bases from J, with 9 bases between. Germline V CDR1 and CDR2: SGHRS, YFSETQ.

This clonotype was counted once. The chain joins TRBV5-1 to TRBJ2-7; maybe TRBD2 (5 bases). Germline V gene data show CDR1 as SGHRS and CDR2 as YFSETQ. The CDR3 sequence is 14 residues long. Trimming pared 0 bases from V and 2 bases from J, leaving 9 bases between. CDR3 nucleotide sequence: TGCGCCAGCAGCTTGGGAGCGGCCACCTACGAGCAGTACTTC. Its translation is CASSLGAATYEQYF.

The chain combines TRBV10-3 with TRBJ2-7; D might be TRBD1 (6 bases). The germline CDR1 and CDR2 sequences are ENHRY and SYGVKD. The CDR3 sequence is 12 residues long. With 8 bases removed from V and 5 bases from J, the gap between germline ends came to 13 bases. CDR3 residues: CAISEQGHEQYF. The CDR3 DNA is TGTGCCATCTCAGAACAGGGCCACGAGCAGTACTTC.

The CDR3 coding sequence is TGTGCCAGCACTCCCAACGGGGGAATCAACGAGCAGTACTTC. It yields the protein CASTPNGGINEQYF. V gene TRBV6-5 combines with J gene TRBJ2-7; a possible D gene is TRBD2 (6 bases). Trimming removed 7 bases at V and 5 bases at J, with 18 bases between. The CDR3 covers 14 residues. The V gene's germline CDR1 is MNHEY and CDR2 SVGAGI.

This clonotype was picked up one time. The chain combines TRBV20-1 with TRBJ2-3, with TRBD2 matching 13 bases. The CDR3 consists of 15 residues. With V trimmed by 6 bases and J by 6 bases, 9 bases remained unmatched. CDR1 and CDR2 (germline): DFQATT, SNEGSKA (reference sequence). The chain's CDR3 is CSAPPGLAGWDTQYF. CDR3 nucleotide sequence: TGCAGTGCCCCTCCGGGACTAGCGGGGTGGGATACGCAGTATTTT.

The V and J genes are TRBV3-1 and TRBJ1-1, with D maybe TRBD1 (5 bases). V lost 0 bases and J 1 base, leaving 12 bases between the germline ends. Germline V CDR1 and CDR2: LGHDT, YNNKEL (reference sequence). The length of the CDR3 is 16 residues. In DNA, the CDR3 is TGTGCCAGCAGCCAAGACGAGGGGAATTCGAACACTGAAGCTTTCTTT. Residues: CASSQDEGNSNTEAFF.

This clonotype has a single count. V gene TRBV29-1 combines with J gene TRBJ2-1, with TRBD2 matching over 8 bases. The CDR3 loop spans 16 amino acids. With 6 bases clipped from V and 8 bases from J, the junction kept 18 bases outside the gene matches. Germline CDR1 SQVTM, CDR2 ANQGSEA. The CDR3 DNA follows: TGCAGCGTGGTTGGTTTTCGCGGGAGAGCGGGGGATGAGCAGTTCTTC. It encodes CSVVGFRGRAGDEQFF.

The V call is TRBV5-1, the J call TRBJ2-7; D is perhaps TRBD1 or TRBD2 (7 bases each). The CDR3 length is 14 residues. V dropped 0 bases and J dropped 6 bases, with 13 bases sitting between them. CDR1 and CDR2 (germline): SGHRS, YFSETQ. CDR3 loop: CASSLGAGQSEQYF. The CDR3 DNA reads TGCGCCAGCAGCTTGGGAGCGGGACAGTCCGAGCAGTACTTC.

The chain employs TRBV24-1 and TRBJ2-3, with 9 bases lining up with TRBD2. Germline loops: CDR1 KGHDR, CDR2 SFDVKD. CDR3 length: 17 amino acids. Germline trimming cut 5 bases from V and 3 bases from J; bases unmatched to any gene: 11. The CDR3 DNA is TGTGCCACCAGTGGGGCGGGGGGGCCTCCATGGACAGATACGCAGTATTTT. Translation: CATSGAGGPPWTDTQYF.